Listed here are 19 T cell receptor beta chains from one sample, sequenced in a study of cytomegalovirus exposure and HLA in healthy donors. The table came from immunoSEQ multiplex PCR; TCRdb's copy has only in-frame clones and leaves some out. The table shows fewer than 150,000 clones, with approximately 86% occurring only once. The source material was PBMCs. The receptors derive from a man aged 18 to 30 in good health and CMV-seropositive.

On this clone: Distinct nucleotide sequences in the sample also encode this CDR3. V is TRBV11-2 and J is TRBJ1-1; perhaps TRBD1 as D (5 bases). The CDR3 is 15 amino acids. Trimming removed 0 bases from V and 0 bases from J, with 8 bases in between. CDR1 and CDR2 (germline): SGHAT, FQNNGV. This CDR3 is CASSLEGRLNTEAFF. The CDR3 nucleotides read TGTGCCAGCAGCTTAGAGGGGCGTTTGAACACTGAAGCTTTCTTT.

This clone was seen once. This chain connects TRBV7-2 to TRBJ1-1, with D maybe TRBD1 (5 bases). The CDR3 sequence is 14 residues long. CDR1 SGHTA and CDR2 FQGNSA come from the germline V gene. V lost 6 bases and J lost 0, with 11 bases in between. This CDR3 is CASRYGGLNTEAFF. CDR3 bases: TGTGCCAGCAGGTACGGGGGTCTGAACACTGAAGCTTTCTTT.

V gene TRBV28 combines with J gene TRBJ1-4; D is perhaps TRBD1 (6 bases). V was shortened by 3 bases and J by 3 bases, with 14 bases between the two germline ends. The CDR3 is made up of 16 amino acids. Germline loops: CDR1 MDHEN, CDR2 SYDVKM. CDR3 sequence (DNA): TGTGCCAGCAGTTTTGTAGGGGGGAGGGCTAATGAAAAACTGTTTTTT. It is translated as CASSFVGGRANEKLFF.

The chain combines TRBV13 with TRBJ1-5; a weak D match, TRBD1 (5 bases). The V gene's germline CDR1 is PRHDT and CDR2 FYEKMQ (reference sequence). This CDR3 contains 15 residues. V was shortened by 1 base and J by 0 bases, with 7 bases between the two germline ends. CDR3 amino acids: CASSLAGNSNQPQHF. The CDR3 DNA follows: TGTGCCAGCAGCTTAGCAGGGAATAGCAATCAGCCCCAGCATTTT.

The V gene is TRBV11-2, the J gene TRBJ2-1; TRBD2 matches 11 bases. The trim removed 3 bases at V and 12 bases at J, leaving 1 base unmatched. CDR1 and CDR2 from the germline V gene are SGHAT and FQNNGV. The CDR3 has 12 amino acids. The CDR3 DNA sequence: TGTGCCAGCAGCTTTAGCGGGGGGGTGCAGTTCTTC. Translation gives CASSFSGGVQFF.

The chain joins TRBV19 to TRBJ1-5; D unresolved. CDR3 length: 14 amino acids. Germline CDR1 is LNHDA and CDR2 is SQIVND (reference sequence). Trimming took off 7 bases at V and 0 bases at J, with 10 bases between the two ends. The CDR3 protein is CASMGGYSNQPQHF. The CDR3 nucleotides are TGTGCCAGTATGGGAGGTTATAGCAATCAGCCCCAGCATTTT.

The J gene is TRBJ1-2, the V gene TRBV28; D is unclear. Trimming took 3 bases from V and 1 from J, leaving 21 bases between them. The germline V gene has CDR1 MDHEN and CDR2 SYDVKM. The CDR3 covers 18 residues. CDR3 sequence reads: CASSLPHGGQIFNYGYTF. The DNA for the CDR3 is TGTGCCAGCAGTTTGCCCCACGGAGGTCAGATTTTTAACTATGGCTACACCTTC.

V gene TRBV4-1 combines with J gene TRBJ1-2; TRBD1 agrees at 7 bases. The CDR3 loop spans 17 amino acids. The J segment lost 7 bases and the V segment lost 1 base, leaving 15 bases of the junction unmatched. Germline CDR1 is MGHRA and CDR2 is YSYEKL. CDR3 residues: CASSQVDRTGPNSGYTF. The CDR3 DNA sequence: TGCGCCAGCAGCCAAGTTGATAGGACAGGTCCCAATAGTGGCTACACCTTC.

V and J are TRBV20-1 and TRBJ1-1; maybe TRBD1 (5 bases). CDR3 length: 11 residues. V lost 5 bases, J lost 1 base, and 5 bases lay in between. The germline V gene has CDR1 DFQATT and CDR2 SNEGSKA (reference sequence). In nucleotides, the CDR3 is TGCAGTGCTGGACAGAACACTGAAGCTTTCTTT. Its protein product is CSAGQNTEAFF.

In this sample, this clone turned up once. CDR3 nucleotides: TGTGCCAGCAGTTATCGGGGAACCCCTACCGAAAAACTGTTTTTT. Translated, it gives CASSYRGTPTEKLFF. The J gene is TRBJ1-4, the V gene TRBV7-2; unclear D gene. The germline V gene encodes CDR1 SGHTA and CDR2 FQGNSA. The V end lost 6 bases, the J end lost 8 bases, and 19 bases lay between the germline ends. This CDR3 has 15 amino acids.

This clone was seen once. The rearrangement joins TRBV6-1 to TRBJ1-2; weak D call: TRBD1 (6 bases). Per the germline V gene, CDR1 is MNHNS and CDR2 is SASEGT. The CDR3 sequence is 12 residues long. With 7 bases removed from V and 4 bases from J, the gap between germline ends came to 10 bases. The CDR3 nucleotides read TGTGCCAGCACCCAACAGGGCTATGGCTACACCTTC. It specifies CASTQQGYGYTF.

This clone is a singleton in its sample. The chain uses TRBV5-5 and TRBJ1-3, with no clear D. CDR1 and CDR2 (germline): SGHKS, YYEKEE (reference sequence). V lost 2 bases, J lost 0 bases, and 6 bases lay in between. The CDR3 extends over 14 amino acids. CDR3 in DNA: TGTGCCAGCAGCTTCATCAGCTCTGGAAACACCATATATTTT. It yields the protein CASSFISSGNTIYF.

This clone came up a few times. The rearrangement links TRBV4-2 to TRBJ1-3; 12 bases agree with TRBD1. CDR1 and CDR2 (germline): LGHNA, YNFKEQ. The CDR3 has 16 residues. V lost 3 bases to trimming and J lost 4 bases; unmatched junction nucleotides: 4. This CDR3 is CASSQEGQGAGNTIYF. CDR3 DNA: TGTGCCAGCAGCCAGGAGGGACAGGGGGCAGGAAACACCATATATTTT.

Here the CDR3 DNA reads TGTGCCAGCAGCCCATCGACAGGGACGGCGTACGAGCAGTACTTC. This encodes CASSPSTGTAYEQYF. The chain is built from TRBV5-4 and TRBJ2-7; the match to TRBD1 covers 7 bases. The germline V gene encodes CDR1 SGHNT and CDR2 YYREEE (reference sequence). Trimming at V came to 4 bases and at J to 4 bases, leaving 11 bases not matched to a gene. The CDR3 totals 15 residues. Variable domain in full (rest from reference TRBV5-4 and TRBJ2-7): ETGVTQSPTHLIKTRGQQVTLRCSSQSGHNTVSWYQQALGQGPQFIFQYYREEENGRGNFPPRFSGLQFPNYSSELNVNALELDDSALYLCASSPSTGTAYEQYFGPGTRLTVT.

This clone appeared a few times. V gene TRBV7-2 combines with J gene TRBJ2-7; 9 bases fit TRBD2. This CDR3 region has 14 residues. CDR1 and CDR2 from the germline V gene are SGHTA and FQGNSA. J was trimmed by 4 bases and V by 1 base; bases with no gene match: 2. The CDR3 loop reads CASSLGGLAYEQYF. In nucleotides, the CDR3 is TGTGCCAGCAGCTTAGGTGGACTAGCGTACGAGCAGTACTTC.

The rearrangement links TRBV5-1 to TRBJ1-1; no definite D call. Trimming stripped 0 bases from V and 5 bases from J, with 8 bases between. The CDR3 totals 13 residues. Per the germline V gene, CDR1 is SGHRS and CDR2 is YFSETQ. CDR3 sequence (DNA): TGCGCCAGCAGCTTGGCCAGGAGGACTGAAGCTTTCTTT. Protein sequence: CASSLARRTEAFF.

V usage is TRBV2 and J usage is TRBJ1-2, with TRBD1 identical over 9 bases. Germline V gives CDR1 SNHLY, CDR2 FYNNEI. The junction had 12 bases not matched to a gene; V was cut back by 6 bases and J by 4 bases. This CDR3 comprises 16 residues. CDR3 region: CASRTNWGQGAYGYTF. CDR3 bases: TGTGCCAGCAGAACAAACTGGGGACAGGGAGCCTATGGCTACACCTTC.

The genes are TRBV7-8 and TRBJ1-6; D perhaps matches TRBD1 (5 bases). The V end was cut by 5 bases, the J end by 8 bases, with 13 bases between. The germline V gene has CDR1 SGHVS and CDR2 FQNEAQ. The CDR3 totals 14 residues. As DNA, the CDR3 is TGTGCCAGCAGCATCGAGCTAGGGGATTCACCCCTCCACTTT. Translated, it gives CASSIELGDSPLHF.

This chain connects TRBV5-1 to TRBJ2-3; tentative D call: TRBD2 (5 bases). The CDR3 extends over 15 amino acids. Germline V lookup: CDR1 SGHRS, CDR2 YFSETQ. Trimming cost V 1 base and J 0 bases, with 9 bases left between them. CDR3 in amino acids: CASSLSGYSTDTQYF. DNA for the CDR3: TGCGCCAGCAGCTTGTCGGGGTACAGCACAGATACGCAGTATTTT.